This record concerns one TCR beta chain sequence. These data originate in a study of blood T cell repertoires in COVID-19. In the study overall: Sites across the United States, Italy and Spain contributed samples from acute and convalescent COVID-19. Sources were T cells, B-cell-depleted T cells, or PBMCs; the material itself was cDNA or gDNA.

Original methodology: The authors estimated nucleated cell counts from reference gene primer amplification. The repertoire was sequenced with immunoSEQ multiplex PCR; TCRdb's copy has only in-frame clones and lacks some. The D gene and trimming were derived from the DNA, and the V and J assignments and clone size from that table. The sample records 25,000 to 30,000 clones, approximately 88% being singletons. The CDR3 spans 12 residues. The ends lost 6 bases at V and 10 bases at J; junction bases unmatched: 6. Germline V gives CDR1 MDHEN, CDR2 SYDVKM. Sequencing used peripheral blood. The receptor's source is a human donor in a cohort sampled during active COVID-19. The chain couples TRBV28 to TRBJ2-7; 10 bases are shared with TRBD2. CDR3: CASRTSSGSQYF. CDR3 nucleotide sequence: TGTGCCAGCAGGACATCTAGCGGGAGTCAGTACTTC.